The 30 T cell receptor beta chains in this list originate from one sample, sequenced in a study of shared T cell receptors in the human thymus. Data came from immunoSEQ multiplex PCR; TCRdb stores just in-frame clones and leaves some out. The sample holds hundreds of thousands of clones, roughly 90% seen once. The data also belong to a second study, concerning human thymus T cells.

The source material was thymocytes. The receptors shown here come from a boy under two years old with a congenital heart defect.

The V and J genes are TRBV27 and TRBJ2-2; D is unclear. The germline V and J ends were trimmed by 6 bases and 2 bases, with 4 bases remaining between them. Germline V gene lookup returns CDR1 MNHEY and CDR2 SMNVEV (reference sequence). The CDR3 runs to 12 residues. The CDR3 is CASRSNTGELFF. CDR3 DNA: TGTGCCAGCAGGTCAAACACCGGGGAGCTGTTTTTT.

This clone was seen once. V is TRBV7-7 and J is TRBJ2-1; weak D call: TRBD2 (7 bases). The V end was cut by 5 bases, the J end by 7 bases, with 24 bases between. Germline CDR1 SSHAT, CDR2 FNYEAQ (reference sequence). CDR3 size: 17 residues. The CDR3 sequence is CASSPAGLGGGVNEQFF. The CDR3 nucleotides read TGTGCCAGCAGCCCAGCTGGCCTAGGAGGGGGGGTGAATGAGCAGTTCTTC.

This clone was seen more than once but under ten times. This chain connects TRBV7-6 to TRBJ2-1, with a tentative D call TRBD1 (5 bases). With 6 bases removed from V and 0 bases from J, the gap between germline ends came to 12 bases. Per germline, CDR1 SGHVS and CDR2 FNYEAQ. The CDR3 is 15 amino acids. CDR3: CASSPVRGSYNEQFF. The CDR3 region has the DNA TGTGCCAGCAGTCCTGTTAGGGGCTCCTACAATGAGCAGTTCTTC.

The rearrangement links TRBV4-1 to TRBJ1-3, with D maybe TRBD1 (5 bases). This CDR3 is built from 19 residues. Germline CDR1 reads MGHRA; CDR2 reads YSYEKL. The ends were cut back, 3 bases at V and 0 bases at J, with 21 bases in the middle. CDR3 coding DNA: TGCGCCAGCAGCCAGCACGGTGGGGCTTTTCCCCTCTCTGGAAACACCATATATTTT. This translates into CASSQHGGAFPLSGNTIYF.

This rearrangement joins TRBV11-3 to TRBJ2-7; D unclear. V lost 3 bases to trimming and J lost 3 bases, with 9 bases between them. Germline CDR1 reads SGHNT; CDR2 reads YENEEA. The CDR3 has 13 amino acids. CDR3 residues: CASSFDTVYEQYF. CDR3 coding DNA: TGTGCCAGCAGCTTTGACACAGTCTACGAGCAGTACTTC.

The chain recombines TRBV4-1 with TRBJ2-1; 13 nucleotides agree with TRBD2. CDR1 and CDR2 (germline): MGHRA, YSYEKL. The CDR3 runs to 16 residues. V lost 3 bases, J lost 5 bases, and 4 bases stayed unmatched. CDR3 sequence reads: CASSHLGLAGDNEQFF. In DNA, the CDR3 is TGCGCCAGCAGCCACCTCGGACTAGCGGGAGACAATGAGCAGTTCTTC.

This chain joins TRBV11-1 and TRBJ1-1; 7 bases agree with TRBD1. The V segment lost 6 bases and the J segment 0 bases; nucleotides outside the gene matches: 10. This CDR3 spans 16 amino acids. The V gene's germline CDR1 is SGHAT and CDR2 FQDESV (reference sequence). The CDR3 coding sequence is TGTGCCAGCAGACCAGACAGGGCGCCTCTGAACACTGAAGCTTTCTTT. Its translation is CASRPDRAPLNTEAFF.

The chain is built from TRBV9 and TRBJ2-3; D not resolved. The germline V and J ends were trimmed by 0 bases and 0 bases, with 14 bases remaining between them. Looked up from germline, CDR1 is SGDLS and CDR2 is YYNGEE. The CDR3 contains 17 residues. Here the CDR3 DNA reads TGTGCCAGCAGCGTAGTTAAGGAGTACGCTAGCACAGATACGCAGTATTTT. It codes for CASSVVKEYASTDTQYF.

This clone was recorded a few times. V usage is TRBV6-6 and J usage is TRBJ1-1; unclear D gene. The CDR3 runs to 14 residues. The germline CDR1 and CDR2 sequences are MNHNY and SVGAGI (reference sequence). Trimming removed 4 bases from V and 1 base from J, with 10 bases in between. The CDR3, as DNA: TGTGCCAGCAGTTCCTTTAGCGGGAACACTGAAGCTTTCTTT. Residues: CASSSFSGNTEAFF.

This clone showed up just once. The chain is built from TRBV2 and TRBJ2-3; D perhaps matches TRBD2 (5 bases). The CDR3 sequence is 14 residues long. Germline V gives CDR1 SNHLY, CDR2 FYNNEI. The V end was cut by 9 bases, the J end by 5 bases, with 18 bases between. In DNA, the CDR3 is TGTGCCAGTCCCGGCTGGAACGAGGGAGATACGCAGTATTTT. This translates into CASPGWNEGDTQYF.

The chain joins TRBV5-1 to TRBJ2-3, with D possibly matching TRBD1 (6 bases). The ends were cut back, 4 bases at V and 3 bases at J, with 18 bases in the middle. CDR1 and CDR2 (germline): SGHRS, YFSETQ. The CDR3 sequence is 16 residues long. CDR3 region: CASSPYLGGMTDTQYF. The CDR3 DNA follows: TGCGCCAGCAGCCCCTACCTAGGGGGAATGACAGATACGCAGTATTTT.

This sequence joins TRBV6-5 and TRBJ2-5; D is unclear. V lost 4 bases and J 1 base, leaving 10 bases between the germline ends. Germline V gene lookup returns CDR1 MNHEY and CDR2 SVGAGI. The CDR3 covers 14 residues. CDR3 protein: CASSSPRTQETQYF. DNA for the CDR3: TGTGCCAGCAGTTCCCCGAGAACCCAAGAGACCCAGTACTTC.

The CDR3 region is CASSLQGAEDDWETQYF. The CDR3 coding sequence is TGTGCCAGCAGTTTGCAGGGGGCGGAAGATGATTGGGAGACCCAGTACTTC. V gene TRBV28 combines with J gene TRBJ2-5; TRBD1 agrees at 8 bases. From germline, CDR1 is MDHEN and CDR2 SYDVKM. The CDR3 contains 17 residues. V dropped 3 bases and J dropped 5; count of bases not matched to a gene: 14.

This chain links TRBV27 with TRBJ1-4; D is possibly TRBD1 (6 bases). The V gene lost 4 bases and the J gene lost 8 bases, with 14 bases spanning the gap. Per germline, CDR1 MNHEY and CDR2 SMNVEV (reference sequence). The CDR3 length is 14 residues. CDR3 loop: CASSCSGEKEKLFF. For the CDR3, the DNA is TGTGCCAGCAGTTGTTCAGGGGAAAAGGAAAAACTGTTTTTT.

The J gene is TRBJ2-3, the V gene TRBV20-1; D is perhaps TRBD2 (5 bases). There are 11 residues in the CDR3. V gave up 3 bases and J gave up 14 bases, with 15 bases separating them. Germline CDR1 and CDR2: DFQATT and SNEGSKA (reference sequence). This CDR3 reads CSARVAGLGYF. Here the CDR3 DNA reads TGCAGTGCTAGGGTGGCTGGACTCGGGTATTTT.

In its sample, this clone was seen once. The chain carries TRBV5-6 and TRBJ1-1; 9 bases match TRBD1. With 4 bases clipped from V and 0 bases from J, the junction kept 4 bases outside the gene matches. The V gene's germline CDR1 is SGHDT and CDR2 YYEEEE. The CDR3 sequence is 15 residues long. The CDR3 is CASSVQGALNTEAFF. In DNA, the CDR3 is TGTGCCAGCAGCGTACAGGGGGCCTTGAACACTGAAGCTTTCTTT.

CDR3 amino acids: CASSPIPGQGRTGYSNQPQHF. The CDR3 DNA reads TGCGCCAGCAGTCCAATCCCGGGACAGGGTAGGACGGGATATAGCAATCAGCCCCAGCATTTT. The chain has TRBV23-1 and TRBJ1-5, with 9 bases lining up with TRBD1. TRBV23-1 is labeled an ORF, and its function is uncertain. Unmatched junction bases numbered 19, after V lost 4 bases and J lost 0 bases. The CDR3 spans 21 residues.

The chain joins TRBV5-1 to TRBJ2-3, with D possibly TRBD2 on 5 matching bases. The CDR3 runs to 15 residues. The V and J ends lost 2 bases and 6 bases respectively, with 16 bases between them. Per the germline V gene, CDR1 is SGHRS and CDR2 is YFSETQ. The chain's CDR3 is CASSFGRTRVDTQYF. The CDR3 DNA reads TGCGCCAGCAGCTTCGGACGGACGCGGGTGGATACGCAGTATTTT.

The count of this clone is one. The CDR3 is CASSISLKGIPTNEKLFF. The CDR3 region has the DNA TGTGCCAGTAGTATTAGTCTTAAGGGGATACCAACTAATGAAAAACTGTTTTTT. The chain links TRBV19 to TRBJ1-4, with D maybe TRBD1 (5 bases). CDR1 and CDR2 (germline): LNHDA, SQIVND (reference sequence). V lost 3 bases, J lost 0 bases, and 17 bases lay in between. This CDR3 region has 18 residues.

V is TRBV4-2 and J is TRBJ2-3; 10 positions agree with TRBD2. The germline CDR1 and CDR2 sequences are LGHNA and YNFKEQ. V trimming: 1 base; J trimming: 1 base; junction bases outside the gene matches: 11. This CDR3 spans 19 amino acids. The CDR3 DNA sequence: TGTGCCAGCAGCCAAGTTGGTTGGCTAGCGGGAGAGCGCACAGATACGCAGTATTTT. It translates to CASSQVGWLAGERTDTQYF.

CDR3 residues: CASSCKLGTGPHEQYF. The CDR3 region has the DNA TGTGCCAGCAGCTGTAAACTAGGGACAGGCCCACACGAGCAGTACTTC. This chain connects TRBV7-2 to TRBJ2-7, with 8 positions matching TRBD1. Germline V CDR1 and CDR2: SGHTA, FQGNSA. The CDR3 runs to 16 residues. The V gene end was trimmed by 4 bases and the J gene end by 5 bases; junction bases not matched to a gene: 13.

V gene TRBV6-1 combines with J gene TRBJ2-7, with 7 bases matching TRBD1. CDR3 length equals 17 residues. The J segment lost 1 base and the V segment lost 2 bases, leaving 11 bases of the junction unmatched. Germline V CDR1 and CDR2: MNHNS, SASEGT. This CDR3 reads CASSEPRQGRYSYEQYF. The CDR3 nucleotides read TGTGCCAGCAGTGAACCCCGACAGGGACGGTATTCCTACGAGCAGTACTTC.

The V and J genes are TRBV9 and TRBJ2-7; 9 nucleotides agree with TRBD2. The CDR3 totals 15 residues. Unmatched junction bases numbered 8, after V lost 0 bases and J lost 7 bases. Germline V CDR1 and CDR2: SGDLS, YYNGEE. CDR3 DNA sequence: TGTGCCAGCAGCGTAGGGGCGGGAGGGCCAAGGGAGCAGTACTTC. Its protein product is CASSVGAGGPREQYF.

This chain joins TRBV27 and TRBJ1-4; 7 nucleotides match TRBD1. This CDR3 spans 19 amino acids. V shed 0 bases, J shed 0 bases, and the junction held 10 bases outside the gene matches. Per germline, CDR1 MNHEY and CDR2 SMNVEV (reference sequence). CDR3 region: CASSLSLQGEIATNEKLFF. CDR3 DNA sequence: TGTGCCAGCAGTTTATCGCTTCAGGGGGAGATCGCAACTAATGAAAAACTGTTTTTT.

CDR3 sequence (DNA): TGTGCCAGCAGCCAAGATACCGTAATAGCGGCACAACTAGCCAAAAACATTCAGTACTTC. Protein sequence: CASSQDTVIAAQLAKNIQYF. The rearrangement uses TRBV4-2 and TRBJ2-4; D possibly corresponds to TRBD2 (6 bases). This CDR3 spans 20 amino acids. V was cut by 0 bases and J by 0 bases, with 21 bases left in between. Per germline, CDR1 LGHNA and CDR2 YNFKEQ.

The CDR3 bases are TGTGCCAGCAGCCCAGGGACTAGCGGGAGAGTCCATGAGCAGTTCTTC. This translates into CASSPGTSGRVHEQFF. The rearrangement joins TRBV11-3 to TRBJ2-1; 14 nucleotides align to TRBD2. The V gene end was trimmed by 5 bases and the J gene end by 8 bases; junction bases not matched to a gene: 8. This CDR3 comprises 16 residues. Per germline, CDR1 SGHNT and CDR2 YENEEA.

The chain recombines TRBV19 with TRBJ2-1; 9 bases agree with TRBD2. V trimming: 0 bases; J trimming: 4 bases; junction bases outside the gene matches: 25. CDR1 and CDR2 (germline): LNHDA, SQIVND (reference sequence). The CDR3 runs 23 residues. CDR3: CASSIDLLAGPMGKAPLYNEQFF. For the CDR3, the DNA is TGTGCCAGTAGTATAGATCTGCTAGCGGGGCCCATGGGGAAAGCCCCACTTTACAATGAGCAGTTCTTC.

The chain employs TRBV5-1 and TRBJ2-1; D ambiguous. Germline loops: CDR1 SGHRS, CDR2 YFSETQ. Trimming cost V 4 bases and J 2 bases, with 16 bases left between them. This CDR3 is 16 amino acids long. CDR3 in DNA: TGCGCCAGCAGCATCCCCTCATTGGAGCCCTACAATGAGCAGTTCTTC. It is translated as CASSIPSLEPYNEQFF.

The CDR3 reads CSGAPGLADNEQFF. CDR3 in DNA: TGCAGCGGAGCACCGGGACTAGCGGACAATGAGCAGTTCTTC. This chain uses TRBV29-1 with TRBJ2-1, with 11 bases identical to TRBD2. Germline trimming cut 7 bases from V and 5 bases from J; bases unmatched to any gene: 7. Germline CDR1 and CDR2: SQVTM and ANQGSEA. The CDR3 runs 14 residues.

The chain links TRBV7-6 to TRBJ2-2; 10 nucleotides agree with TRBD2. CDR1 is SGHVS and CDR2 is FNYEAQ in the germline V gene. CDR3 size: 19 residues. V was pared by 2 bases and J by 3 bases, with 12 bases of the junction left unmatched. Here the CDR3 reads CASSLKVSSGRGDTGELFF. The DNA of the CDR3 is TGTGCCAGCAGCTTAAAGGTTTCTAGCGGGAGAGGGGACACCGGGGAGCTGTTTTTT. The full variable domain, in which reference TRBV7-6 and TRBJ2-2 provide the parts outside the CDR3, is GAGVSQSPRYKVTKRGQDVALRCDPISGHVSLYWYRQALGQGPEFLTYFNYEAQQDKSGLPNDRFSAERPEGSISTLTIQRTEQRDSAMYRCASSLKVSSGRGDTGELFFGEGSRLTVL.